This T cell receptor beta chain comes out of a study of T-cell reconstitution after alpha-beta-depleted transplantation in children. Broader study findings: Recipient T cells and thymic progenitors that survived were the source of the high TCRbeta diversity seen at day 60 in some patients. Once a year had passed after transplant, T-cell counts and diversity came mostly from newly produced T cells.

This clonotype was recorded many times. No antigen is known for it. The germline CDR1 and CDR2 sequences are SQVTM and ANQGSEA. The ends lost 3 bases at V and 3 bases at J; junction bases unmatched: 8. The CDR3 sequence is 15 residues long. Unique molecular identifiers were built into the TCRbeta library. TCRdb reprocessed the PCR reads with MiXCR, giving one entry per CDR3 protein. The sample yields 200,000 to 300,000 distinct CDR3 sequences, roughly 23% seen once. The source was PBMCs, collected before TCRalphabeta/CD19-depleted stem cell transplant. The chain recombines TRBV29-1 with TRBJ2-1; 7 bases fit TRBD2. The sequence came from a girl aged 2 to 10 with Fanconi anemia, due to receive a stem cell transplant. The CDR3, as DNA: TGCAGCGTTGAGGGAGGGAGTCATAACTACAATGAGCAGTTCTTC. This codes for CSVEGGSHNYNEQFF.